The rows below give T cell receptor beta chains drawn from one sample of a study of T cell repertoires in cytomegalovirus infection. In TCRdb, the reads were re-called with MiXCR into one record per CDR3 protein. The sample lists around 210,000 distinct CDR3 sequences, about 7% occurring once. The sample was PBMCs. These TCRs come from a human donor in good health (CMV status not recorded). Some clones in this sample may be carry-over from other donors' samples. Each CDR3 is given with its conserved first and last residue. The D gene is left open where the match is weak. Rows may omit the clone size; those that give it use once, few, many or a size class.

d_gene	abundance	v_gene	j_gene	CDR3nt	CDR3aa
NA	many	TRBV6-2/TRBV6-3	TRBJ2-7	TGTGCCAGCAGTCTCCGGGACACGCCAAGAGGCGAGCAGTACTTC	CASSLRDTPRGEQYF
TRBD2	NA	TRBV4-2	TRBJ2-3	TGTGCCAGCAGCCAAGAATCCGTAGCGGGGATAGATACGCAGTATTTT	CASSQESVAGIDTQYF
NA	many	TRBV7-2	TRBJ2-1	TGTGCCAGCAGCCCACAGGGAATCTTTTCAGCGAATGAGCAGTTCTTC	CASSPQGIFSANEQFF
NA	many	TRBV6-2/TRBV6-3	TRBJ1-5	TGTGCCAGCAGTTTGAAAGGGGGACAACAGCCCCAGCATTTT	CASSLKGGQQPQHF
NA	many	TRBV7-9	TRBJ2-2	TGTGCCAGCAGCTTCGGCACCGGGGAGCTGTTTTTT	CASSFGTGELFF
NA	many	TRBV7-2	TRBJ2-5	TGTGCCAGCAGCTTAAATAGGCCGGGGCGAGGGGAGACCCAGTACTTC	CASSLNRPGRGETQYF
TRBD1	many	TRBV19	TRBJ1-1	TGTGCCAGTAGTATCGCAGGGGGGGGGGACACTGAAGCTTTCTTT	CASSIAGGGDTEAFF
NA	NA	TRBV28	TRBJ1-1	TGTGCCAGCAGTCCTCCCGGGGAAACTGAAGCTTTCTTT	CASSPPGETEAFF
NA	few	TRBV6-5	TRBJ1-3	TGTGCCAGCAGTTACGGGGGCGAAAACACCATATATTTT	CASSYGGENTIYF
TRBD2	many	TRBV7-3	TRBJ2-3	TGTGCCAGCAGCCCCGGGACTAGCGGGGGCACAGATACGCAGTATTTT	CASSPGTSGGTDTQYF
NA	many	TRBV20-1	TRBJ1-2	TGCAGTGCTAGAAGGCAGGACAACTATGGCTACACCTTC	CSARRQDNYGYTF
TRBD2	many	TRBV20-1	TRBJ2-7	TGCAGTGCTAGATCCCTCCCTAGCGGGGGGGCCGTCATCTCCTACGAGCAGTACTTC	CSARSLPSGGAVISYEQYF
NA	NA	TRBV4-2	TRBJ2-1	TGTGCCAGCAGCCAGCCAGGGGACAATGAGCAGTTCTTC	CASSQPGDNEQFF
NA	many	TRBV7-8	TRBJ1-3	TGTGCCAGCAGCTACCACCGCGGAAACACCATATATTTT	CASSYHRGNTIYF
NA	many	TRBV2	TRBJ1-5	TGTGCCAGCAGGGAGCGGGACGGCGGGCGTCAGCCCCAGCATTTT	CASRERDGGRQPQHF
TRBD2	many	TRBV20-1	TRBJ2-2	TGCAGTGCTAGGAGCGGCGGGGGGGCCACCGGGGAGCTGTTTTTT	CSARSGGGATGELFF
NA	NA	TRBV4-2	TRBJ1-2	TGTGCCAGCAGCCACCTAGGGGCCCACAGTGGCTACACCTTC	CASSHLGAHSGYTF
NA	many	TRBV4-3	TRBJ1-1	TGCGCCAGCAGCCAAGAGACCATGAACACTGAAGCTTTCTTT	CASSQETMNTEAFF
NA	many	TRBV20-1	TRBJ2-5	TGCAGTGCTAGAGATGCGAAGGCTCCGGAGACCCAGTACTTC	CSARDAKAPETQYF
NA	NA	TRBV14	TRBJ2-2	TGTGCCAGCAGCCGTCGTCAGGGGTCCCTCACCGGGGAGCTGTTTTTT	CASSRRQGSLTGELFF
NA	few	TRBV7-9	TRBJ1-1	TGTGCCAGCAGCTCTCCATGGACAGTCCCGAACACTGAAGCTTTCTTT	CASSSPWTVPNTEAFF
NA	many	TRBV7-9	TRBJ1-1	TGTGCCAGCAGCTTAGAGGGGGAGCTCACTGAAGCTTTCTTT	CASSLEGELTEAFF
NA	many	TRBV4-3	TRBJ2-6	TGCGCCAGCAGCCAAGATCTAGGGTCTGGGGCCAACGTCCTGACTTTC	CASSQDLGSGANVLTF
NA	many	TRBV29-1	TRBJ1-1	TGCAGCGTTAGCCGGTGGACCTCTTCGAACACTGAAGCTTTCTTT	CSVSRWTSSNTEAFF
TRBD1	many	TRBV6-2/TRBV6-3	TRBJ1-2	TGTGCCAGCCTCCGAGGGGACAGGAACCACTATGGCTACACCTTC	CASLRGDRNHYGYTF
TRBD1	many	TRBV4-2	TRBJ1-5	TGTGCCAGCAGCCAAGAATGGACAGGGAAAGACAGTCCGCCCCAGCATTTT	CASSQEWTGKDSPPQHF
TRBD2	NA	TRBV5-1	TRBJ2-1	TGCGCCAGCAGCTTGGCTTTGCGGGGGGTTTACAATGAGCAGTTCTTC	CASSLALRGVYNEQFF
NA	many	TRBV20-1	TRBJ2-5	TGCAGTGCTGTTAGGACGGGGGAGACCCAGTACTTC	CSAVRTGETQYF
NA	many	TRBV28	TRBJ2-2	TGTGCCAGCAGTCCCGTCGGGCAGGGGTTCACCGGGGAGCTGTTTTTT	CASSPVGQGFTGELFF
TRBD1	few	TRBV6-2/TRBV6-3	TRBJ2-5	TGTGCCAGCAGTTACTCTTTCTTCCGGGACAGGGGTGAAGAGACCCAGTACTTC	CASSYSFFRDRGEETQYF
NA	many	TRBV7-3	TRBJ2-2	TGTGCCAGCAGCCCAAGCCTCTCGAACACCGGGGAGCTGTTTTTT	CASSPSLSNTGELFF
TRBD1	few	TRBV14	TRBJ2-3	TGTGCCAGCAGCCCATGGACAGGGGGCACAGATACGCAGTATTTT	CASSPWTGGTDTQYF
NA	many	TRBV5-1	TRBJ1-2	TGCGCCAGCAGCAGTGGGGGCAGTACTAACTATGGCTACACCTTC	CASSSGGSTNYGYTF
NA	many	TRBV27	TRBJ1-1	TGTGCCAGCAGTCCGCGGATAATGAACACTGAAGCTTTCTTT	CASSPRIMNTEAFF
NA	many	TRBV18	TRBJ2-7	TGTGCCAGCTCACCTGATTCAGGTCTGCACGAGCAGTACTTC	CASSPDSGLHEQYF
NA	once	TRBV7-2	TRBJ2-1	TGTGCCAGCAGCCCAGCTAGCCTCAATGAGCAGTTCTTC	CASSPASLNEQFF
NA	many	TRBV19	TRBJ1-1	TGTGCCAGTAACTCACCAGGACAGGAAGCTTTCTTT	CASNSPGQEAFF
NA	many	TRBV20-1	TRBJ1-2	TGCAGTGCTCCCCGTCTTCAGGGGTTCTATGGCTACACCTTC	CSAPRLQGFYGYTF
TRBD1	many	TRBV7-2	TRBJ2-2	TGTGCCAGCAGCTTAAACCCGACAGGGGGGGAGCTGTTTTTT	CASSLNPTGGELFF
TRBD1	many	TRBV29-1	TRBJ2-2	TGCAGCGTCTGGGGGACAGGGGATGAAACCGGGGAGCTGTTTTTT	CSVWGTGDETGELFF
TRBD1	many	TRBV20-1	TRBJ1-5	TGCAGTGCCAGACAGGGGGCGAACTTGGGGGCGGCCCAGCATTTT	CSARQGANLGAAQHF
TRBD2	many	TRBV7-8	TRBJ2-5	TGTGCCAGCAGCCCGCCCGGGGGGGCGTTAGAGACCCAGTACTTC	CASSPPGGALETQYF
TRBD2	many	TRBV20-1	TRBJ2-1	TGCAGTGCTAGAGAGGCGTCCGGGACTAGCGGGGGATTGACCAATGAGCAGTTCTTC	CSAREASGTSGGLTNEQFF
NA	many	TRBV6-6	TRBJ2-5	TGTGCCAGCAGAACGGGAAGGGGGCAAGAGACCCAGTACTTC	CASRTGRGQETQYF
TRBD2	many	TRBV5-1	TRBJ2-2	TGCGCCAGCAGCTTGTTTTCCCTAGCGGGGAACACCGGGGAGCTGTTTTTT	CASSLFSLAGNTGELFF
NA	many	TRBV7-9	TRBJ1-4	TGTGCCAGCAGCTTAGACGTTACAACTAATGAAAAACTGTTTTTT	CASSLDVTTNEKLFF
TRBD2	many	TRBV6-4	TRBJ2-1	TGTGCCAGCAGTGACTCGGTAGCGGGGGGAACGGATGAGCAGTTCTTC	CASSDSVAGGTDEQFF
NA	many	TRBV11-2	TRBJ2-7	TGTGCCAGCAGCCTCTCGGAGGGGTACGAGCAGTACTTC	CASSLSEGYEQYF
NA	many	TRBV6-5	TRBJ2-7	TGTGCCAGCAGTACCCCCCGCTCGGTCAGCGAGCAGTACTTC	CASSTPRSVSEQYF